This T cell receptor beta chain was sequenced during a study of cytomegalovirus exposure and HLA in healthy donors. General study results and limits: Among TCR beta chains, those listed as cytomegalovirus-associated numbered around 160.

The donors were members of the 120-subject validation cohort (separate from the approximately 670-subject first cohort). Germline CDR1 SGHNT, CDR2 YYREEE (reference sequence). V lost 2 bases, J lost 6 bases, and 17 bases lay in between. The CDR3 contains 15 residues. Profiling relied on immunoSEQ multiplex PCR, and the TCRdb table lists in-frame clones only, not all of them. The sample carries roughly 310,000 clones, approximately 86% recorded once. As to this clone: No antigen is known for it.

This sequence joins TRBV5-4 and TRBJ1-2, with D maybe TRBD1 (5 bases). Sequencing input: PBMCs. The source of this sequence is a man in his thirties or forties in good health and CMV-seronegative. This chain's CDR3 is CASSFGGHLLNGYTF. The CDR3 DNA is TGTGCCAGCAGCTTCGGCGGACATTTACTCAATGGCTACACCTTC.